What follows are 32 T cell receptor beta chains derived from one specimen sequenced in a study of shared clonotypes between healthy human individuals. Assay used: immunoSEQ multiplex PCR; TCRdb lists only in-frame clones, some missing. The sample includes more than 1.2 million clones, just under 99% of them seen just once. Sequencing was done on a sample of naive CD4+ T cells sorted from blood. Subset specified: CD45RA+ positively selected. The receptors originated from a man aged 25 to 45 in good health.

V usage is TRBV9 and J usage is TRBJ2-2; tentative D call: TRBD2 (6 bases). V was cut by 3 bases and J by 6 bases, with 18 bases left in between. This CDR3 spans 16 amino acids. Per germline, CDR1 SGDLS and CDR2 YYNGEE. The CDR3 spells CASSEREGLAAGELFF. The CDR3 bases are TGTGCCAGCAGCGAGAGAGAGGGACTGGCCGCCGGGGAGCTGTTTTTT. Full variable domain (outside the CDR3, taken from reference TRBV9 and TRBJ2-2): DSGVTQTPKHLITATGQRVTLRCSPRSGDLSVYWYQQSLDQGLQFLIQYYNGEERAKGNILERFSAQQFPDLHSELNLSSLELGDSALYFCASSEREGLAAGELFFGEGSRLTVL.

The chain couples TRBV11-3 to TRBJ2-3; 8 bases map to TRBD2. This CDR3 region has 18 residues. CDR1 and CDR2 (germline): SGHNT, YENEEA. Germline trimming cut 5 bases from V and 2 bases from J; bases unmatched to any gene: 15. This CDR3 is CASSQTPSGLGFTDTQYF. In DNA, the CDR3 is TGTGCCAGCAGCCAGACCCCTAGCGGGTTGGGTTTCACAGATACGCAGTATTTT.

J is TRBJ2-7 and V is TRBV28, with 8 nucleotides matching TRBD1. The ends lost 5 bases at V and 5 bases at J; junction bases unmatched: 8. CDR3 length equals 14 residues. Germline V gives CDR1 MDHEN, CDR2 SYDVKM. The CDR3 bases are TGTGCCAGCAGTCCCTTGGACAGGGCCCACGAGCAGTACTTC. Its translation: CASSPLDRAHEQYF.

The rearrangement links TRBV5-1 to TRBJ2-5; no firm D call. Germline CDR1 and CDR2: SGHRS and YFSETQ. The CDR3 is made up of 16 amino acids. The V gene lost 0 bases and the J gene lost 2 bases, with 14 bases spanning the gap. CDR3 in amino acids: CASSLGTQTSQETQYF. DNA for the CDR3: TGCGCCAGCAGCTTGGGGACCCAAACCAGTCAAGAGACCCAGTACTTC.

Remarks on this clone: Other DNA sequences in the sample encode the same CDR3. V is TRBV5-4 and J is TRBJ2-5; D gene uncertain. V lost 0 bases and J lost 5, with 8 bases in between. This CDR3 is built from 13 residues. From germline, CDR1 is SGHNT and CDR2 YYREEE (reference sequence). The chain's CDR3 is CASSLAGVETQYF. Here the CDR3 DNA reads TGTGCCAGCAGCTTGGCTGGCGTTGAGACCCAGTACTTC.

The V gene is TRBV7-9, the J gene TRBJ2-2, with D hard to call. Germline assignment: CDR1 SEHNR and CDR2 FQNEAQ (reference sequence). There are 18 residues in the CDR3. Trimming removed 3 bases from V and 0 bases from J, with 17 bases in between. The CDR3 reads CASSFKAPFRPNTGELFF. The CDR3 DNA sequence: TGTGCCAGCAGCTTTAAGGCTCCCTTCCGGCCGAACACCGGGGAGCTGTTTTTT. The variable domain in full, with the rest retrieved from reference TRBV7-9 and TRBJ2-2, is DTGVSQNPRHKITKRGQNVTFRCDPISEHNRLYWYRQTLGQGPEFLTYFQNEAQLEKSRLLSDRFSAERPKGSFSTLEIQRTEQGDSAMYLCASSFKAPFRPNTGELFFGEGSRLTVL.

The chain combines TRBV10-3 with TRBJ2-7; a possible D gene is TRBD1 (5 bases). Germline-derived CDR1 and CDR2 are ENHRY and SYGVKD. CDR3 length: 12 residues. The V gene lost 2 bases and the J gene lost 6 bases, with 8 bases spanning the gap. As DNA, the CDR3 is TGTGCCATCAGTGAGAATAGGGGCGAGCAGTACTTC. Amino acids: CAISENRGEQYF.

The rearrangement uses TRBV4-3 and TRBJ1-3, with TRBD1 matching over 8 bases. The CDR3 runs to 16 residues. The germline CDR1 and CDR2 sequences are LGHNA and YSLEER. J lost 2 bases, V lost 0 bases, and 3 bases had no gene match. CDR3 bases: TGCGCCAGCAGCCAAGATTCCAGGGGGCCTGGAAACACCATATATTTT. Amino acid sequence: CASSQDSRGPGNTIYF.

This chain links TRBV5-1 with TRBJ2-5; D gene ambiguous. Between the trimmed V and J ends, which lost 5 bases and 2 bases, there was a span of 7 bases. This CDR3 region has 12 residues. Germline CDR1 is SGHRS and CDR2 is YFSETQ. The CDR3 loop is CASRRRQETQYF. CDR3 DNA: TGCGCCAGCAGACGCCGTCAAGAGACCCAGTACTTC.

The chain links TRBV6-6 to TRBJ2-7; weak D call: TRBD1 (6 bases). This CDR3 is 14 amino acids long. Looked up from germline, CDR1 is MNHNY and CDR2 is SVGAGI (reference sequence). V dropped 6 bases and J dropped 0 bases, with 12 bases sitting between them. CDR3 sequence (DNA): TGTGCCAGCAGCCAGGGGATGGGCTCCTACGAGCAGTACTTC. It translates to CASSQGMGSYEQYF.

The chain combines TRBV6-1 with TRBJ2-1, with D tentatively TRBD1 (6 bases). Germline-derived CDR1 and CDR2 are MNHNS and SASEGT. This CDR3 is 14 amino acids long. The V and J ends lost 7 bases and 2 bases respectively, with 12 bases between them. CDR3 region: CASTRTVTYNEQFF. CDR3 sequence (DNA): TGTGCCAGCACTCGGACAGTGACCTACAATGAGCAGTTCTTC.

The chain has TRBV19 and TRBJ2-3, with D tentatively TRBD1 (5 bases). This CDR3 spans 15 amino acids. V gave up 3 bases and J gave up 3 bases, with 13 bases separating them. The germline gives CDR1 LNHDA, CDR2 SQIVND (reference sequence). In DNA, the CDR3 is TGTGCCAGTAGTATTAGGGGCATAAGGACAGATACGCAGTATTTT. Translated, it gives CASSIRGIRTDTQYF.

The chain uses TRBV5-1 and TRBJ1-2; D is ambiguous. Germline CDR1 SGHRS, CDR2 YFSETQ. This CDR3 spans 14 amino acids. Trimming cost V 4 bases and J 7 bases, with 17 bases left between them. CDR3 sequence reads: CASSTDASRFGYTF. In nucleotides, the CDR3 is TGCGCCAGCAGCACGGACGCCTCTCGTTTTGGCTACACCTTC.

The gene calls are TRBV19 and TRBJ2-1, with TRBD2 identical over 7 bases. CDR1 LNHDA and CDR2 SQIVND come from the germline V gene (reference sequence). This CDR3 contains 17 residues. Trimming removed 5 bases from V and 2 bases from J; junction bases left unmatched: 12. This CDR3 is CASSSHSTSRTYNEQFF. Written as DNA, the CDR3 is TGTGCCAGTAGTTCCCACTCGACTAGCAGAACCTACAATGAGCAGTTCTTC.

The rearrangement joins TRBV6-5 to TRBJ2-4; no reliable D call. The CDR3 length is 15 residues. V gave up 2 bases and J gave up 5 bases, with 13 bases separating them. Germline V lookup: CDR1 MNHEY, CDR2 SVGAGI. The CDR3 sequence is CASSYSAGGENIQYF. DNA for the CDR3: TGTGCCAGCAGTTACAGTGCAGGTGGGGAAAACATTCAGTACTTC.

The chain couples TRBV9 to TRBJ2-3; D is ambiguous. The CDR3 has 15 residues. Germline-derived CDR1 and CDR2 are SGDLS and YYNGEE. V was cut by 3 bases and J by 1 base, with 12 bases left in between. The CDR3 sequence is CASSALPAGTDTQYF. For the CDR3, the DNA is TGTGCCAGCAGCGCCCTTCCCGCGGGCACAGATACGCAGTATTTT.

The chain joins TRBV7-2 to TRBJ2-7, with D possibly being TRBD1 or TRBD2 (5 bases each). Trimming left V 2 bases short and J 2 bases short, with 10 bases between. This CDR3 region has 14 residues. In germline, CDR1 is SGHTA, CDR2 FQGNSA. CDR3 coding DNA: TGTGCCAGCAGCTTATACGGGGCTCCCTACGAGCAGTACTTC. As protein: CASSLYGAPYEQYF.

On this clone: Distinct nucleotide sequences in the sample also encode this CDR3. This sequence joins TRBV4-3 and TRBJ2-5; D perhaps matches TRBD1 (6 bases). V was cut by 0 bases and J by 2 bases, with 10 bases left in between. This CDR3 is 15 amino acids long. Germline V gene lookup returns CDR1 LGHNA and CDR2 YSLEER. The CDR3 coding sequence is TGCGCCAGCAGCCAAGAGGCCAGGGGACAAGAGACCCAGTACTTC. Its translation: CASSQEARGQETQYF.

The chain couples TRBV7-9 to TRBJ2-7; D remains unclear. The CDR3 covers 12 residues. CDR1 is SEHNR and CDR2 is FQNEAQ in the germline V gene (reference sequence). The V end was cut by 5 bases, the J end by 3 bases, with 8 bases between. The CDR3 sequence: CASSADRYEQYF. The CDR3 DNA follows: TGTGCCAGCAGCGCCGACCGCTACGAGCAGTACTTC.

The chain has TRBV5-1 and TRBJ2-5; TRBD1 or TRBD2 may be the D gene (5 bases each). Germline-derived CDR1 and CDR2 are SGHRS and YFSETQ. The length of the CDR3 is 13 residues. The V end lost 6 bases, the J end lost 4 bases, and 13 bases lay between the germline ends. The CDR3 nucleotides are TGCGCCAGCAAAGAGGGGAGTTCAGAGACCCAGTACTTC. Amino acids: CASKEGSSETQYF.

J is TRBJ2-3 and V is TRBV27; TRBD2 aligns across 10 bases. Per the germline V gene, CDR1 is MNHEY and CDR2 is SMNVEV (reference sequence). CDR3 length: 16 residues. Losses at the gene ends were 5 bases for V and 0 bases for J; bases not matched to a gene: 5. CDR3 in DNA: TGTGCCAGCAGTCCTGCTAGCGGGGGTAGCACAGATACGCAGTATTTT. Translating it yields CASSPASGGSTDTQYF.

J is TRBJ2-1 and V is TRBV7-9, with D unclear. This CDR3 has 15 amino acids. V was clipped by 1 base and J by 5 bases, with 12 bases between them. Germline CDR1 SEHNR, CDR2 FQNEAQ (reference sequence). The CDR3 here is CASSLVGPPDNEQFF. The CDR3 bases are TGTGCCAGCAGCTTAGTAGGGCCTCCCGACAATGAGCAGTTCTTC.

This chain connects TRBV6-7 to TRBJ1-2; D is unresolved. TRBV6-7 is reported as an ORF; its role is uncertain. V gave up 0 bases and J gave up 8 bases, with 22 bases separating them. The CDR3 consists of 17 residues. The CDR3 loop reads CASSYSAGNPSREGYTF. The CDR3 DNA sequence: TGTGCCAGCAGTTACTCGGCAGGAAACCCATCCCGAGAGGGCTACACCTTC.

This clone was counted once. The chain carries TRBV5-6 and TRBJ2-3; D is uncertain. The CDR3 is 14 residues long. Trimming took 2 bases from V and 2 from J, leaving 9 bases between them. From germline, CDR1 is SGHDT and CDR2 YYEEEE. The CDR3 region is CASSLEAPTDTQYF. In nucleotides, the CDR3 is TGTGCCAGCAGCTTAGAGGCTCCCACAGATACGCAGTATTTT.

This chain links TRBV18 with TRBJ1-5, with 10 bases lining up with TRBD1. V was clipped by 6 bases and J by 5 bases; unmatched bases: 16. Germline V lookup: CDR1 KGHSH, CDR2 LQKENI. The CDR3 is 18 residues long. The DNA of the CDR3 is TGTGCCAGCTCGCGTCTTGGTTTAGGGACAGGGGTTGATCAGCCCCAGCATTTT. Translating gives CASSRLGLGTGVDQPQHF.

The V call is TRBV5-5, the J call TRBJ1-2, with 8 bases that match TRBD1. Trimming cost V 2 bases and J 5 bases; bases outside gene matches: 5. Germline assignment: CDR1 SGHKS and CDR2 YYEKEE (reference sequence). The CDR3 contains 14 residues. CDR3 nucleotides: TGTGCCAGCAGCTTAGAGGGACAGGTTTATGGCTACACCTTC. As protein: CASSLEGQVYGYTF.

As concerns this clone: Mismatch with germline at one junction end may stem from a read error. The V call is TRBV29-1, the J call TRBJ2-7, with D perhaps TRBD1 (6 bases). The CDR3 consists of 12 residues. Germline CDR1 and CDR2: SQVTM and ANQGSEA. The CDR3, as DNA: TGCAGCGTTCAAGACAGGTACTACGAGCAGTACTTC. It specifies CSVQDRYYEQYF.

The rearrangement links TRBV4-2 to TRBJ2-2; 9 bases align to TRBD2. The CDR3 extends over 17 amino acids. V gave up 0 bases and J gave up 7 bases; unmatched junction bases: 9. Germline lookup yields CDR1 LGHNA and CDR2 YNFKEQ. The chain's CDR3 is CASSQESLAGLIGELFF. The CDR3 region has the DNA TGTGCCAGCAGCCAAGAGTCCCTAGCGGGACTGATCGGGGAGCTGTTTTTT.

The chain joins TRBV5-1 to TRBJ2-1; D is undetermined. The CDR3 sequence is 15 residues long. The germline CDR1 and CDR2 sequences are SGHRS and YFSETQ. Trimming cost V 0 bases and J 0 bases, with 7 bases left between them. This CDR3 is CASSLEPNSYNEQFF. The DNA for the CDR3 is TGCGCCAGCAGCTTGGAGCCTAACTCCTACAATGAGCAGTTCTTC.

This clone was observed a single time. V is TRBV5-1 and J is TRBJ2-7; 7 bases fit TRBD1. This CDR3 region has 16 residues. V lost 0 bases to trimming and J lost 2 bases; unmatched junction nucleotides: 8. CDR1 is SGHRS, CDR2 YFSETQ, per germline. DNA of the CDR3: TGCGCCAGCAGCTTGGCCGAAACGGGACAGCCCTACGAGCAGTACTTC. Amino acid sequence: CASSLAETGQPYEQYF.

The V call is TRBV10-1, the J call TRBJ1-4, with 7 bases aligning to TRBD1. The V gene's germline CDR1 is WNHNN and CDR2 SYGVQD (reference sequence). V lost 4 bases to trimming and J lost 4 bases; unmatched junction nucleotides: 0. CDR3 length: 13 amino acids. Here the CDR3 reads CASSGDSNEKLFF. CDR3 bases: TGCGCCAGCAGTGGGGACAGTAATGAAAAACTGTTTTTT.

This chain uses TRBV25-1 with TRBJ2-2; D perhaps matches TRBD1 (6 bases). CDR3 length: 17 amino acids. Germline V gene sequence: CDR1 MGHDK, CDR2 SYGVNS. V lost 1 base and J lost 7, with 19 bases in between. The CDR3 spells CASSELGGVTFGGELFF. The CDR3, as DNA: TGTGCCAGCAGTGAATTAGGGGGAGTGACATTTGGCGGGGAGCTGTTTTTT.